Each of the 11 T cell receptor beta chains below was sequenced from the same sample in a study of CD8+CD57+ T cells in acquired aplastic anemia. According to the study, genomic DNA was the template for TCR beta VDJ and CDR3 profiling. TCRdb fed the reads into MiXCR, producing one record per CDR3 protein. The sample includes 150,000 to 200,000 distinct CDR3 sequences, about half of them seen just once. Sample: sorted CD4+, CD8+, or CD8+CD57+ T cells (not recorded which) from PBMCs. These receptors came from a human donor in good health.

There are many counts of this clonotype. The chain employs TRBV12-3 or TRBV12-4 and TRBJ1-2, with 8 bases aligning to TRBD1. V lost 6 bases and J lost 6; bases outside the gene matches: 6. The CDR3 contains 13 residues. CDR3 bases: TGTGCCAGCAGGCCAGGACAGGGAAATGGCTACACCTTC. Translated, it gives CASRPGQGNGYTF.

In nucleotides, the CDR3 is TGTGCCAGTAGTACTGGACAGGGCTCTGGAAACACCATATATTTT. Translation gives CASSTGQGSGNTIYF. This chain uses TRBV19 with TRBJ1-3, with 8 bases lining up with TRBD1. The CDR3 totals 15 residues. Unmatched junction bases numbered 2, after V lost 4 bases and J lost 0 bases. Germline loops: CDR1 LNHDA, CDR2 SQIVND (reference sequence).

The rearrangement links TRBV20-1 to TRBJ2-3; no clear D gene. The CDR3 has 13 amino acids. Trimming took 4 bases from V and 0 from J, leaving 8 bases between them. Germline CDR1 DFQATT, CDR2 SNEGSKA (reference sequence). The CDR3 loop is CSAKWPSTDTQYF. CDR3 DNA sequence: TGCAGTGCTAAGTGGCCAAGCACAGATACGCAGTATTTT.

This chain connects TRBV29-1 to TRBJ2-1; D possibly uses TRBD1 or TRBD2 (5 bases each). The CDR3 extends over 15 amino acids. Between the trimmed V and J ends, which lost 0 bases and 2 bases, there was a span of 11 bases. Per the germline V gene, CDR1 is SQVTM and CDR2 is ANQGSEA. DNA of the CDR3: TGCAGCGTTGAAGATCGCAGGGACCCCTACAATGAGCAGTTCTTC. This gives the protein CSVEDRRDPYNEQFF.

The chain recombines TRBV2 with TRBJ1-6; D is ambiguous. V shed 6 bases and J shed 10 bases, with 16 bases lying between them. The length of the CDR3 is 14 residues. Germline V gives CDR1 SNHLY, CDR2 FYNNEI. This CDR3 reads CASRAGPLESPLHF. DNA for the CDR3: TGTGCCAGCAGGGCGGGCCCCTTAGAGTCACCCCTCCACTTT.

The gene calls are TRBV7-9 and TRBJ2-7; possible D gene TRBD1, 6 bases. Germline values: CDR1 SEHNR, CDR2 FQNEAQ (reference sequence). This CDR3 is 12 amino acids long. V shed 5 bases and J shed 11 bases, with 16 bases lying between them. The CDR3 spells CASSLLGQFEYF. The CDR3 nucleotides read TGTGCCAGCAGCCTGCTAGGACAGTTTGAGTACTTC.

Ten or more counts support this clonotype. Here the CDR3 DNA reads TGTGCCAGCAGCTCAGGGGGCAGGGATCAGCCCCAGCATTTT. Its translation: CASSSGGRDQPQHF. This sequence joins TRBV6-1 and TRBJ1-5, with 8 bases that match TRBD1. This CDR3 is 14 amino acids long. J was trimmed by 5 bases and V by 6 bases; bases with no gene match: 6. Germline V gene lookup returns CDR1 MNHNS and CDR2 SASEGT.

The V gene is TRBV2, the J gene TRBJ2-3; D not certain. Trimming shortened V by 5 bases and J by 9 bases, and 18 bases separated the two germline ends. The CDR3 sequence is 14 residues long. From germline, CDR1 is SNHLY and CDR2 FYNNEI. CDR3 in DNA: TGTGCCAGCAGTTTTCTATCCCCTTACGAAACGCAGTATTTT. Translated: CASSFLSPYETQYF.

V is TRBV2 and J is TRBJ1-5, with D perhaps TRBD1 (6 bases). The V end was cut by 4 bases, the J end by 4 bases, with 8 bases between. CDR1 and CDR2 from the germline V gene are SNHLY and FYNNEI. The CDR3 is made up of 13 amino acids. The CDR3 DNA reads TGTGCCAGCAGTGTTCAGGGGAATCAGCCCCAGCATTTT. This translates into CASSVQGNQPQHF.

The J gene is TRBJ2-3, the V gene TRBV6-2 or TRBV6-3; maybe TRBD1 (6 bases). Germline V gene sequence: CDR1 MNHEY, CDR2 SVGEGT. This CDR3 is 14 amino acids long. V was cut by 5 bases and J by 6 bases, with 15 bases left in between. The CDR3 DNA sequence: TGTGCCAGCAGTATCGGACAGAGGCGGGATACGCAGTATTTT. Protein sequence: CASSIGQRRDTQYF.

A few counts support this clonotype. The genes are TRBV7-2 and TRBJ2-7; tentative D call: TRBD1 (5 bases). The CDR3 extends over 15 amino acids. In germline, CDR1 is SGHTA, CDR2 FQGNSA. Trimming removed 5 bases from V and 2 bases from J, with 16 bases in between. CDR3 sequence: CASSLPEGVAYEQYF. Here the CDR3 DNA reads TGTGCCAGCAGCCTTCCGGAAGGGGTAGCCTACGAGCAGTACTTC. Together with reference TRBV7-2 and TRBJ2-7, the CDR3 gives the full variable domain: GAGVSQSPSNKVTEKGKDVELRCDPISGHTALYWYRQSLGQGLEFLIYFQGNSAPDKSGLPSDRFSAERTGGSVSTLTIQRTQQEDSAVYLCASSLPEGVAYEQYFGPGTRLTVT.